The entry that follows covers one T cell receptor (beta chain) sequence. Germline is not matched at one junction end, which may reflect a read error. The sample comes from a study of blood T cell repertoires in COVID-19. Assay: immunoSEQ multiplex PCR; the TCRdb copy retains only in-frame clones and omits some. This sample yields 300,000 to 400,000 clones, of which under 95% are seen a single time; under 3.5% belongs to the top ten. Germline CDR1 is SGHRS and CDR2 is YFSETQ. The CDR3 sequence is 13 residues long. This TCR was sampled from a woman younger than 35 who had recovered from COVID-19. Material for sequencing was peripheral blood. The V and J genes are TRBV5-1 and TRBJ1-4; D is unclear. The CDR3 region has the DNA TGCACCAGCAGCTTGGTTGTCGATGAAAAACTGTTTTTT. This codes for CTSSLVVDEKLFF.